The clone carrying this T cell receptor beta chain was counted only a few times. Its target is not known. Germline and junction disagree at one end, which may indicate a read error. Once obtained from cultured CD4+ T cells, the DNA was sequenced using the Oncomine TCR Beta short-read assay. A single record per CDR3 protein comes from TCRdb applying MiXCR to the PCR reads. The repertoire holds 15,000 or so distinct CDR3 sequences, with roughly two fifths as singletons. Treatment denoted: approximately nine-day PBMC culture with coronavirus spike peptide pools or control peptides (ViraFEST assay). These data originate in a study of vaccination and CD4 T cells after COVID-19. The CDR3 totals 13 residues.

The chain couples TRBV12-3 or TRBV12-4 to TRBJ1-6; maybe TRBD1 (5 bases). The receptor's source is a human donor who had recovered from COVID-19. Sequencing was performed on CD4+ T cells from blood, cultured in vitro. CDR3 loop: CATSRGINSPLHF. The CDR3 bases are TGTGCCACCAGTCGGGGGATTAATTCACCCCTCCACTTT.